The 20 T cell receptor delta chains below all came from one sample that was sequenced in a study of Vδ1+ human thymocytes. The study, taken as a whole, reports: Thymic TRG and TRD repertoires appeared highly polyclonal, with Gaussian CDR3 length distributions.

RNA was extracted from the cells and then reverse transcribed. Pooled V-gene forward primers with one constant-region reverse primer generated the CDR3 amplicons by multiplex PCR. TCRdb re-called clones from the multiplex PCR reads via CATT. Of 20,000 to 25,000 delta-chain clones listed, about 8% are singletons. Their recognized antigens are unknown. The sequenced sample was Vdelta1+ gamma-delta thymocytes from the thymus. Subset here: FACS-sorted CD3+ TCRalphabeta- TCRVdelta1+ TCRVdelta2- thymocytes. The receptors were gathered from a child younger than two who had congenital heart surgery.

This chain uses TRDV1 with TRDJ1; 10 bases fit TRDD3. This CDR3 is built from 18 residues. V dropped 1 base and J dropped 0; count of bases not matched to a gene: 8. Germline CDR1 TSWWSYY, CDR2 QGS. CDR3 loop: CALGEPVLGDSYTDKLIF. The CDR3 nucleotides are TGTGCTCTTGGGGAACCCGTACTGGGGGATTCGTACACCGATAAACTCATCTTT.

This clone was observed a few times. Just one base apart from a much larger clone, this may be a read error. This chain uses TRDV2 with TRDJ1, with 8 nucleotides matching TRDD3. The CDR3 runs 15 residues. V trimming: 4 bases; J trimming: 0 bases; junction bases outside the gene matches: 6. Per germline, CDR1 GEAIGNYY and CDR2 EKD. The CDR3 reads CACEPGGLYTDKLIF. CDR3 DNA sequence: TGTGCCTGTGAACCTGGGGGACTCTACACCGATAAACTCATCTTT.

This clone was counted only a few times. The gene calls are TRAV29/DV5 and TRDJ1; 7 bases agree with TRDD3. Germline values: CDR1 NSMFDY, CDR2 ISSIKDK. This CDR3 region has 17 residues. Trimming removed 4 bases from V and 0 bases from J; junction bases left unmatched: 15. CDR3 DNA sequence: TGTGCAGCATCAAAACTGGGGTTTAGGGCCAACACCGATAAACTCATCTTT. Its protein is CAASKLGFRANTDKLIF. Full variable domain (remainder filled in from reference TRAV29/DV5 and TRDJ1): DQQVKQNSPSLSVQEGRISILNCDYTNSMFDYFLWYKKYPAEGPTFLISISSIKDKNEDGRFTVFLNKSAKHLSLHIVPSQPGDSAVYFCAASKLGFRANTDKLIFGKGTRVTVEP.

Points on this clone: The DNA is left out, because the CDR3 cannot be placed on it with certainty; the CDR3 is given as TCRdb lists it. The J gene was identified as TRDJ1, and no V gene was called; the DNA was not used to check the table's D call, TRDD3. The CDR3 is made up of 23 amino acids, end residues included. The CDR3 protein is CSVLLCSKRVSLLGIQATDKLIF.

A few counts support this clone. The V gene is TRDV1, the J gene TRDJ1; a possible D gene is TRDD2 (5 bases). This CDR3 region has 20 residues. V shed 0 bases and J shed 3 bases, with 26 bases lying between them. CDR1 and CDR2 (germline): TSWWSYY, QGS. The CDR3 protein is CALGELYHRPHFLIADKLIF. The CDR3 DNA sequence: TGTGCTCTTGGGGAACTATACCATCGCCCCCATTTCCTGATTGCCGATAAACTCATCTTT.

This clone came up a few times. The chain couples TRDV1 to TRDJ1, with unresolved D. The CDR3 is 19 amino acids. The germline gives CDR1 TSWWSYY, CDR2 QGS. The ends were cut back, 1 base at V and 1 base at J, with 22 bases in the middle. CDR3 in amino acids: CALGEPISPLTVPTDKLIF. The CDR3 coding sequence is TGTGCTCTTGGGGAACCCATTTCCCCCCTGACCGTCCCCACCGATAAACTCATCTTT.

This clone was detected a few times. V is TRDV1 and J is TRDJ1, with D tentatively TRDD3 (5 bases). Germline loops: CDR1 TSWWSYY, CDR2 QGS. CDR3 size: 22 residues. Trimming pared 0 bases from V and 1 base from J, leaving 30 bases between. The CDR3 DNA reads TGTGCTCTTGGGGAACTAGTTCTTGGTGTTCAGCTGGGACACCCCCCCACCGATAAACTCATCTTT. It specifies CALGELVLGVQLGHPPTDKLIF.

This clone was found a few times. The chain is built from TRDV1 and TRDJ1; 7 bases map to TRDD3. The junction had 18 bases not matched to a gene; V was cut back by 1 base and J by 4 bases. The CDR3 has 19 residues. CDR1 is TSWWSYY, CDR2 QGS, per germline. CDR3: CALGEPNWGLISRSDKLIF. CDR3 DNA sequence: TGTGCTCTTGGGGAACCTAACTGGGGCCTTATCTCACGGAGCGATAAACTCATCTTT.

The rearrangement uses TRDV1 and TRDJ1; 8 nucleotides match TRDD3. Unmatched junction bases numbered 8, after V lost 5 bases and J lost 0 bases. This CDR3 is 16 amino acids long. CDR1 and CDR2 (germline): TSWWSYY, QGS. The CDR3 DNA reads as TGTGCTCTTGGGACTGGTCTACTGGGGGACACCGATAAACTCATCTTT. It specifies CALGTGLLGDTDKLIF.

Only a few counts were recorded for this clone. The chain joins TRDV2 to TRDJ3, with 9 bases aligning to TRDD3. Unmatched junction bases numbered 5, after V lost 3 bases and J lost 0 bases. The V gene's germline CDR1 is GEAIGNYY and CDR2 EKD. CDR3 size: 18 residues. CDR3 region: CACDHWGSSSWDTRQMFF. CDR3 bases: TGTGCCTGTGACCACTGGGGGAGCAGCTCCTGGGACACCCGACAGATGTTTTTC.

This clone was seen more than once but under ten times. V gene TRDV1 combines with J gene TRDJ1, with D unclear. This CDR3 contains 21 residues. Germline V gene data show CDR1 as TSWWSYY and CDR2 as QGS. Trimming cost V 2 bases and J 0 bases, with 28 bases left between them. CDR3 loop: CALGEETEGRRPLKYTDKLIF. DNA of the CDR3: TGTGCTCTTGGGGAAGAAACGGAAGGAAGACGGCCACTGAAGTACACCGATAAACTCATCTTT.

V gene TRDV1 combines with J gene TRDJ1; 11 bases agree with TRDD3. With V trimmed by 0 bases and J by 0 bases, 15 bases remained unmatched. CDR1 is TSWWSYY, CDR2 QGS, per germline. This CDR3 has 21 residues. The DNA of the CDR3 is TGTGCTCTTGGGGAACTGTCCTACTGGGGGATAGTAGGCTCCTACACCGATAAACTCATCTTT. This translates into CALGELSYWGIVGSYTDKLIF.

This clone was counted between two and nine times. V is TRDV1 and J is TRDJ1; 8 bases map to TRDD3. The germline gives CDR1 TSWWSYY, CDR2 QGS. V shed 1 base and J 3 bases; nucleotides not matched to a gene: 22. This CDR3 contains 21 residues. DNA for the CDR3: TGTGCTCTTGGGGAACAACTTCCGACCCTGGGGGAACCCTCCTACGCCGATAAACTCATCTTT. Its translation: CALGEQLPTLGEPSYADKLIF.

The assigned J gene is TRDJ1, but the V gene is uncalled; TRDD3 reflects the table's D call only, with no check against the DNA. CDR3 length: 19 amino acids. CDR3 protein: CALGELPLPTVGGHDKLIF. CDR3 nucleotide sequence: TGTGCTCTTGGGGAACTACCCCTTCCTACGGTGGGGGGTCACGATAAACTCATCTTT.

No call was made for the V gene; the J gene is TRDJ1. The CDR3 totals 20 residues. The CDR3 DNA follows: TGTGCTCTTGGGGAACTCCGCGAACCCATTCCGACACCGAACACCTATAAACTCATCTTT. This translates into CALGELREPIPTPNTYKLIF.

V usage is TRDV2 and J usage is TRDJ3; 13 positions match TRDD3. Here the J gene came from matching the DNA to germline, since TCRdb omits it. Germline values: CDR1 GEAIGNYY, CDR2 EKD. J was trimmed by 0 bases and V by 1 base; bases with no gene match: 5. This CDR3 spans 20 amino acids. The CDR3 loop reads CACDTALGDTHSWDTRQMFF. CDR3 bases: TGTGCCTGTGACACGGCACTGGGGGATACGCACTCCTGGGACACCCGACAGATGTTTTTC.

This clone was picked up a small number of times. The rearrangement links TRDV1 to TRDJ1; D is possibly TRDD3 (5 bases). Trimming took 0 bases from V and 8 from J, leaving 25 bases between them. The CDR3 runs 18 residues. Germline CDR1 is TSWWSYY and CDR2 is QGS. CDR3 bases: TGTGCTCTTGGGGAACTGACCCCGCCCGTGGGGCCAAAGGAGAAACTCATCTTT. Translated, it gives CALGELTPPVGPKEKLIF.

This clone was picked up a small number of times. The chain carries TRDV1 and TRDJ1, with D tentatively TRDD1 (5 bases). V lost 1 base to trimming and J lost 4 bases, with 28 bases between them. Germline lookup yields CDR1 TSWWSYY and CDR2 QGS. The CDR3 extends over 20 amino acids. The CDR3 loop is CALGERLSPRLGPKYDKLIF. As DNA, the CDR3 is TGTGCTCTTGGGGAACGATTATCCCCGAGATTGGGTCCCAAATACGATAAACTCATCTTT.

As regards this clone: The identical CDR3 is also encoded by other nucleotide sequences in the sample. This chain connects TRDV1 to TRDJ1, with D unclear. Per the germline V gene, CDR1 is TSWWSYY and CDR2 is QGS. This CDR3 has 15 residues. The ends were cut back, 0 bases at V and 1 base at J, with 9 bases in the middle. This CDR3 reads CALGELTPGTDKLIF. The CDR3 nucleotides are TGTGCTCTTGGGGAACTCACCCCAGGCACCGATAAACTCATCTTT.

No V gene call is available, although the J gene is TRDJ1; TRDD3, the table's D call, was not compared with the DNA. CDR3 length: 21 amino acids. CDR3 bases: TGTGCTCTTGGGGAAGGGCCCGGCCTTCCAATACTGGGGGATACCGCCGATAAACTCATCTTT. Its translation: CALGEGPGLPILGDTADKLIF.